These 24 T cell receptor beta chains originate from one sample sequenced in a study of CD8 T cells in Susac syndrome. The RNA, roughly 0.5 to 1 ug, was put through reverse transcription using random hexamers. One entry per CDR3 protein, called by TCRdb with MiXCR from the immunoSEQ multiplex PCR reads. The sample consists of about 120,000 distinct CDR3 sequences, roughly 94% of them appearing once. Specimen: CD4+ T cells from PBMCs. These receptors originate from a human donor in good health.

The DNA of the CDR3 is TGTGCCAGCAGTCCGGGACAGGGGGCAGGGAGGGGCACTGAAGCTTTCTTT. Its translation is CASSPGQGAGRGTEAFF. This chain uses TRBV27 with TRBJ1-1, with 12 nucleotides matching TRBD1. In germline, CDR1 is MNHEY, CDR2 SMNVEV (reference sequence). V was clipped by 5 bases and J by 4 bases; unmatched bases: 11. The CDR3 is 17 amino acids.

The chain couples TRBV19 to TRBJ1-5; the D is unclear. The CDR3 extends over 12 amino acids. The germline V and J ends were trimmed by 7 bases and 5 bases, with 9 bases remaining between them. The germline V gene has CDR1 LNHDA and CDR2 SQIVND (reference sequence). The DNA of the CDR3 is TGTGCCAGTACCGATGGGGATCAGCCCCAGCATTTT. Amino acids: CASTDGDQPQHF.

The genes are TRBV6-5 and TRBJ2-7; the D gene is possibly TRBD2 (5 bases). Trimming took 4 bases from V and 8 from J, leaving 18 bases between them. The CDR3 contains 14 residues. Germline V gene lookup returns CDR1 MNHEY and CDR2 SVGAGI. The CDR3 DNA sequence: TGTGCCAGCAGTTCAAGCCACGTAGGAGGCCAGCAGTACTTC. Its protein product is CASSSSHVGGQQYF.

The J gene is TRBJ2-5, the V gene TRBV20-1; TRBD2 aligns across 8 bases. Trimming at V came to 4 bases and at J to 3 bases, leaving 7 bases not matched to a gene. The CDR3 runs to 14 residues. CDR1 and CDR2 from the germline V gene are DFQATT and SNEGSKA (reference sequence). CDR3 DNA: TGCAGTGCTATCGGGACTAGAGGGGAAGAGACCCAGTACTTC. Translation gives CSAIGTRGEETQYF.

The J gene is TRBJ1-6, the V gene TRBV27, with a possible D match to TRBD1 (6 bases). The V and J ends lost 3 bases and 3 bases respectively, with 12 bases between them. The CDR3 spans 16 residues. Germline loops: CDR1 MNHEY, CDR2 SMNVEV (reference sequence). CDR3 nucleotide sequence: TGTGCCAGCAGTTTCGGACAGAATAACTATAATTCACCCCTCCACTTT. It translates to CASSFGQNNYNSPLHF.

This sequence joins TRBV11-2 and TRBJ1-1, with a tentative D call TRBD1 (5 bases). Trimming took off 5 bases at V and 5 bases at J, with 12 bases between the two ends. CDR1 SGHAT and CDR2 FQNNGV come from the germline V gene. This CDR3 region has 13 residues. The CDR3 region is CASSQGWGTEAFF. CDR3 DNA sequence: TGTGCCAGCAGCCAAGGATGGGGGACTGAAGCTTTCTTT.

The chain recombines TRBV30 with TRBJ1-3; D ambiguous. The CDR3 length is 16 residues. The germline CDR1 and CDR2 sequences are GTSNPN and SVGIG (reference sequence). The V and J ends lost 0 bases and 2 bases respectively, with 14 bases between them. This CDR3 is CAWSVLRTSAGNTIYF. CDR3 coding DNA: TGTGCCTGGAGTGTACTTCGGACGTCGGCTGGAAACACCATATATTTT.

This chain joins TRBV9 and TRBJ1-1, with no clear D. CDR1 and CDR2 from the germline V gene are SGDLS and YYNGEE. The CDR3 consists of 18 residues. Trimming left V 3 bases short and J 5 bases short, with 26 bases between. The CDR3 reads CASSDLEGGMGRNTEAFF. The CDR3 DNA sequence: TGTGCCAGCAGCGATCTAGAGGGTGGGATGGGTCGGAATACTGAAGCTTTCTTT. The full variable domain, completed using reference TRBV9 and TRBJ1-1, is DSGVTQTPKHLITATGQRVTLRCSPRSGDLSVYWYQQSLDQGLQFLIQYYNGEERAKGNILERFSAQQFPDLHSELNLSSLELGDSALYFCASSDLEGGMGRNTEAFFGQGTRLTVV.

The sample holds one count of this clonotype. The chain couples TRBV20-1 to TRBJ2-4; TRBD1 aligns across 8 bases. V dropped 1 base and J dropped 0; count of bases not matched to a gene: 8. The CDR3 sequence is 17 residues long. CDR1 and CDR2 from the germline V gene are DFQATT and SNEGSKA (reference sequence). CDR3 residues: CSARAPGGDLAKNIQYF. CDR3 bases: TGCAGTGCTAGAGCCCCAGGGGGCGACCTAGCCAAAAACATTCAGTACTTC.

The chain joins TRBV6-2 or TRBV6-3 to TRBJ1-3; 9 bases are shared with TRBD1. V gave up 4 bases and J gave up 0 bases; unmatched junction bases: 7. CDR3 length equals 17 residues. The germline V gene has CDR1 MNHEY and CDR2 SVGEGT. CDR3 in amino acids: CASSSLTGGASGNTIYF. CDR3 DNA: TGTGCCAGCAGTTCCTTGACAGGGGGTGCCTCTGGAAACACCATATATTTT.

The genes are TRBV5-1 and TRBJ2-7; the D is unclear. This CDR3 is built from 13 residues. Germline assignment: CDR1 SGHRS and CDR2 YFSETQ. Trimming took off 0 bases at V and 6 bases at J, with 10 bases between the two ends. DNA of the CDR3: TGCGCCAGCAGCTTGGAATCACCCGTCGAGCAGTACTTC. Its translation: CASSLESPVEQYF. The full variable domain, completed using reference TRBV5-1 and TRBJ2-7, is KAGVTQTPRYLIKTRGQQVTLSCSPISGHRSVSWYQQTPGQGLQFLFEYFSETQRNKGNFPGRFSGRQFSNSRSEMNVSTLELGDSALYLCASSLESPVEQYFGPGTRLTVT.

The chain recombines TRBV5-6 with TRBJ1-2; D call uncertain. Looked up from germline, CDR1 is SGHDT and CDR2 is YYEEEE. Deletions cut 3 bases from V and 8 bases from J, with 17 bases between. CDR3 length equals 14 residues. The DNA of the CDR3 is TGTGCCAGCAGCTCCGGAAGGGCGGCTGAGGGCTACACCTTC. Protein sequence: CASSSGRAAEGYTF.

The V and J genes are TRBV7-9 and TRBJ2-7; D might be TRBD2 (6 bases). CDR1 and CDR2 from the germline V gene are SEHNR and FQNEAQ (reference sequence). CDR3 length: 12 residues. The V end lost 6 bases, the J end lost 7 bases, and 13 bases lay between the germline ends. The CDR3 here is CASRRHGGEQYF. In DNA, the CDR3 is TGTGCCAGCAGGAGGCACGGAGGGGAGCAGTACTTC.

This clonotype was seen only once. V gene TRBV15 combines with J gene TRBJ2-1; 10 bases match TRBD2. Germline CDR1 and CDR2: LNHNV and YYDKDF (reference sequence). The ends lost 4 bases at V and 4 bases at J; junction bases unmatched: 10. The CDR3 is made up of 17 amino acids. The CDR3 DNA sequence: TGTGCCACCAGCAAGGCTAGCGGGAGTAGGGTTTACAATGAGCAGTTCTTC. This sequence encodes CATSKASGSRVYNEQFF. Filled out from reference TRBV15 and TRBJ2-1, the complete variable domain reads DAMVIQNPRYQVTQFGKPVTLSCSQTLNHNVMYWYQQKSSQAPKLLFHYYDKDFNNEADTPDNFQSRRPNTSFCFLDIRSPGLGDTAMYLCATSKASGSRVYNEQFFGPGTRLTVL.

This chain links TRBV28 with TRBJ2-7; 8 bases are shared with TRBD1. The CDR3 covers 15 residues. Trimming at V came to 4 bases and at J to 2 bases, leaving 7 bases not matched to a gene. CDR1 MDHEN and CDR2 SYDVKM come from the germline V gene. The CDR3 DNA follows: TGTGCCAGCAGTTCCCCTCCGGGACAGGCCTACGAGCAGTACTTC. The encoded protein is CASSSPPGQAYEQYF.

The rearrangement uses TRBV3-1 and TRBJ2-4, with TRBD2 as a possible D gene (5 bases). The CDR3 is 15 residues long. Trimming took 4 bases from V and 6 from J, leaving 16 bases between them. Germline CDR1 LGHDT, CDR2 YNNKEL (reference sequence). The CDR3: CASSPFWETGNIQYF. In DNA, the CDR3 is TGTGCCAGCAGCCCCTTCTGGGAGACGGGAAACATTCAGTACTTC.

This CDR3 reads CASSPSWDRGEQYF. CDR3 bases: TGTGCCAGCAGCCCCTCATGGGACCGGGGGGAGCAGTACTTC. V usage is TRBV14 and J usage is TRBJ2-7; D is possibly TRBD2 (6 bases). V dropped 4 bases and J dropped 7 bases, with 17 bases sitting between them. The CDR3 is made up of 14 amino acids. The V gene's germline CDR1 is SGHDN and CDR2 FVKESK.

The V call is TRBV3-1, the J call TRBJ2-3; 12 nucleotides match TRBD2. CDR1 and CDR2 from the germline V gene are LGHDT and YNNKEL (reference sequence). The V gene end was trimmed by 2 bases and the J gene end by 3 bases; junction bases not matched to a gene: 6. This CDR3 has 17 residues. CDR3 in amino acids: CASSQQRLAGATDTQYF. The DNA of the CDR3 is TGTGCCAGCAGCCAACAACGACTAGCGGGAGCTACAGATACGCAGTATTTT.

The chain is built from TRBV7-9 and TRBJ2-5; possible D gene TRBD1, 6 bases. V lost 7 bases to trimming and J lost 5 bases, with 14 bases between them. The CDR3 is 13 residues long. CDR1 SEHNR and CDR2 FQNEAQ come from the germline V gene (reference sequence). The CDR3 loop is CASNRKGEETQYF. CDR3 nucleotides: TGTGCCAGCAACCGGAAGGGGGAGGAGACCCAGTACTTC.

This chain joins TRBV28 and TRBJ2-3; 7 nucleotides match TRBD1. Germline V gene data show CDR1 as MDHEN and CDR2 as SYDVKM. V lost 5 bases and J lost 2; bases outside the gene matches: 7. This CDR3 has 15 residues. The CDR3 is CASSVTGAHTDTQYF. The CDR3 bases are TGTGCCAGCAGTGTAACAGGGGCCCACACAGATACGCAGTATTTT.

CDR3 loop: CASRRGSGSSTDTQYF. DNA of the CDR3: TGTGCCAGCAGGAGGGGTAGCGGGAGTTCAACAGATACGCAGTATTTT. The V gene is TRBV5-4, the J gene TRBJ2-3, with TRBD2 matching over 9 bases. This CDR3 spans 16 amino acids. Per germline, CDR1 SGHNT and CDR2 YYREEE (reference sequence). Trimming at V came to 5 bases and at J to 3 bases, leaving 10 bases not matched to a gene.

The V gene is TRBV18, the J gene TRBJ2-7; tentative D call: TRBD2 (5 bases). Per germline, CDR1 KGHSH and CDR2 LQKENI. The CDR3 totals 17 residues. V lost 3 bases, J lost 1 base, and 19 bases lay in between. The CDR3 loop reads CASSPLGSQPASYEQYF. The CDR3, as DNA: TGTGCCAGCTCACCCCTGGGGAGTCAGCCCGCTTCCTACGAGCAGTACTTC.

With respect to this clonotype: One junction end disagrees with the germline gene, perhaps due to a read error. The rearrangement links TRBV7-9 to TRBJ2-7; D possibly uses TRBD1 or TRBD2 (6 bases each). Germline V gene data show CDR1 as SEHNR and CDR2 as FQNEAQ (reference sequence). The CDR3 is made up of 15 amino acids. The CDR3 DNA sequence: TGTGCCAGCAGTTTAGCACGGGGGCTCGAACACGAGCAGTACTTC. Residues: CASSLARGLEHEQYF.

The DNA for the CDR3 is TGTGCCAGCGTGACGGGGACTTATGAAAAACTGTTTTTT. Protein sequence: CASVTGTYEKLFF. J is TRBJ1-4 and V is TRBV28; D is perhaps TRBD1 (5 bases). In germline, CDR1 is MDHEN, CDR2 SYDVKM. The CDR3 extends over 13 amino acids. V was shortened by 8 bases and J by 6 bases, with 13 bases between the two germline ends.